One sample yielded the 21 T cell receptor beta chains listed below, sequenced in a study of blood T cells in healthy people across ages. Then a second PCR, running roughly 7 to 11 cycles, was carried out with a sample-barcoded 5' primer and a J-beta primer mix. TCRdb passed the 5' RACE reads through MiXCR, listing each CDR3 protein once. Of 1 million to 1.2 million distinct CDR3 sequences listed, 35% to 40% are singletons. Sequencing input: blood. These receptors were obtained from a man between 18 and 35 years old in good health.

As concerns this clonotype: The junction departs from germline at one end; a sequencing error may be responsible. Written as DNA, the CDR3 is TGTGCCAGCAGCTACGGGACAGGGGCGAGTTCACCCCCCCACTTT. It codes for CASSYGTGASSPPHF. This rearrangement joins TRBV12-3 or TRBV12-4 to TRBJ1-6; 10 nucleotides agree with TRBD1. The CDR3 is 15 amino acids.

This clonotype was recorded once. The chain has TRBV10-3 and TRBJ2-7, with D perhaps matching TRBD2 (6 bases). The DNA end is more similar to TRBJ2-5, so the J call may be wrong. This CDR3 has 12 amino acids. CDR1 and CDR2 from the germline V gene are ENHRY and SYGVKD. CDR3 DNA sequence: TGTGCCACCGGGAAGGGGACTGAGACCCAGTACTTC. As protein: CATGKGTETQYF.

The chain has TRBV6-6 and TRBJ1-2, with D unresolved. The V and J ends lost 0 bases and 8 bases respectively, with 13 bases between them. The length of the CDR3 is 14 residues. Per germline, CDR1 MNHNY and CDR2 SVGAGI (reference sequence). The CDR3 loop is CASSYSSERRGYTF. The CDR3 nucleotides read TGTGCCAGCAGTTACTCGTCGGAGCGTAGAGGCTACACCTTC.

This clonotype has a handful of counts. The chain recombines TRBV4-1 with TRBJ1-2; no clear D. This CDR3 has 13 residues. Trimming took 0 bases from V and 4 from J, leaving 6 bases between them. Looked up from germline, CDR1 is MGHRA and CDR2 is YSYEKL. The CDR3 coding sequence is TGCGCCAGCAGCCAAGATCCGGTCTATGGCTACACCTTC. It codes for CASSQDPVYGYTF.

This clonotype was seen a single time. The CDR3 is CASSYSRLYGYTF. The CDR3 nucleotides read TGTGCCAGCAGCTACTCGAGGCTCTATGGCTACACCTTC. The V gene is TRBV11-2, the J gene TRBJ1-2; unclear D gene. Trimming removed 4 bases from V and 4 bases from J, with 10 bases in between. The CDR3 consists of 13 residues. Germline CDR1 and CDR2: SGHAT and FQNNGV.

This chain links TRBV27 with TRBJ2-3; no clear D. The V gene lost 3 bases and the J gene lost 2 bases, with 9 bases spanning the gap. The CDR3 length is 14 residues. Germline V gene data show CDR1 as MNHEY and CDR2 as SMNVEV (reference sequence). As DNA, the CDR3 is TGTGCCAGCAGTTTTGGCGGATACACAGATACGCAGTATTTT. Translating it yields CASSFGGYTDTQYF.

The chain carries TRBV7-9 and TRBJ1-1; D remains unclear. Germline V lookup: CDR1 SEHNR, CDR2 FQNEAQ (reference sequence). Trimming left V 5 bases short and J 1 base short, with 8 bases between. There are 13 residues in the CDR3. The CDR3 DNA reads TGTGCCAGCAGCCCCAAGCGGAACACTGAAGCTTTCTTT. Encoded protein: CASSPKRNTEAFF. Together with reference TRBV7-9 and TRBJ1-1, the CDR3 gives the full variable domain: DTGVSQNPRHKITKRGQNVTFRCDPISEHNRLYWYRQTLGQGPEFLTYFQNEAQLEKSRLLSDRFSAERPKGSFSTLEIQRTEQGDSAMYLCASSPKRNTEAFFGQGTRLTVV.

To note about this clonotype: One junction end does not reproduce the germline sequence, and a read error may be involved. This chain uses TRBV12-3 or TRBV12-4 with TRBJ2-3; 7 bases map to TRBD2. CDR3 length: 14 residues. The CDR3 DNA sequence: TGTGCCGGCAGTTTTGGGGGGGTGGCAGATACGCAGTATTTT. Protein product: CAGSFGGVADTQYF.

The chain carries TRBV4-2 and TRBJ2-5; unclear D gene. CDR1 and CDR2 (germline): LGHNA, YNFKEQ. Trimming left V 6 bases short and J 11 bases short, with 13 bases between. The CDR3 covers 11 residues. The CDR3 region has the DNA TGTGCCAGCAGAGCCGAGAATGAGCAGTACTTC. Protein: CASRAENEQYF.

CDR3 coding DNA: TGTGCCAGCAGTAACAGGGTCTTGAACTATGGCTACACCTTC. Protein product: CASSNRVLNYGYTF. The chain uses TRBV7-2 and TRBJ1-2; D is perhaps TRBD1 (6 bases). Between the trimmed V and J ends, which lost 6 bases and 2 bases, there was a span of 13 bases. Germline values: CDR1 SGHTA, CDR2 FQGNSA. The CDR3 runs to 14 residues.

In its sample, this clonotype was seen a few times. V and J are TRBV6-1 and TRBJ2-3; 8 nucleotides agree with TRBD1. Losses at the gene ends were 1 base for V and 0 bases for J; bases not matched to a gene: 12. The length of the CDR3 is 19 residues. Germline CDR1 MNHNS, CDR2 SASEGT. CDR3 nucleotides: TGTGCCAGCAGTGAAGGGGACAGGTTTAATCCCACTAGCACAGATACGCAGTATTTT. It yields the protein CASSEGDRFNPTSTDTQYF.

This chain connects TRBV7-9 to TRBJ1-2; D gene ambiguous. Germline V gene sequence: CDR1 SEHNR, CDR2 FQNEAQ (reference sequence). This CDR3 is built from 17 residues. The V gene lost 2 bases and the J gene lost 4 bases, with 20 bases spanning the gap. The CDR3 region has the DNA TGTGCCAGCAGCTTATTGGGCAGTCACTACGCTAGCTATGGCTACACCTTC. Protein sequence: CASSLLGSHYASYGYTF.

This clonotype was recorded a few times. The CDR3 nucleotides are TGTGCCAGCAGGCTGGGACAGGGGAGCTATGGCTACACCTTC. This codes for CASRLGQGSYGYTF. The chain recombines TRBV12-3 or TRBV12-4 with TRBJ1-2; TRBD1 matches 10 bases. The CDR3 is 14 amino acids. Germline trimming cut 6 bases from V and 4 bases from J; bases unmatched to any gene: 5.

Only a few counts were recorded for this clonotype. V usage is TRBV4-1 and J usage is TRBJ1-4; D ambiguous. Trimming took 0 bases from V and 8 from J, leaving 10 bases between them. The CDR3 covers 14 residues. Germline-derived CDR1 and CDR2 are MGHRA and YSYEKL. The CDR3: CASSQERPTEKLFF. The CDR3 region has the DNA TGCGCCAGCAGCCAAGAGCGACCAACAGAAAAACTGTTTTTT.

V and J are TRBV20-1 and TRBJ2-7; a possible D gene is TRBD2 (7 bases). Germline values: CDR1 DFQATT, CDR2 SNEGSKA (reference sequence). The CDR3 has 14 residues. Trimming left V 2 bases short and J 2 bases short, with 13 bases between. CDR3 in DNA: TGCAGTGCTAGACGCGGGGGCGTTCCCTACGAGCAGTACTTC. Translating it yields CSARRGGVPYEQYF.

In its sample, this clonotype was seen a few times. The chain uses TRBV4-3 and TRBJ1-2; unclear D gene. The CDR3 is 14 amino acids. The germline V gene has CDR1 LGHNA and CDR2 YSLEER. Trimming removed 1 base from V and 8 bases from J, with 14 bases in between. The DNA for the CDR3 is TGCGCCAGCAGCCAAGGGTCTGAGGGTTCAGGCTACACCTTC. This encodes CASSQGSEGSGYTF.

The genes are TRBV6-1 and TRBJ1-6; D not certain. V gave up 7 bases and J gave up 0 bases, with 19 bases separating them. The CDR3 runs to 18 residues. The V gene's germline CDR1 is MNHNS and CDR2 SASEGT. The CDR3 bases are TGTGCCAGCACCCACCGGACGGACTGGAGCTCCTATAATTCACCCCTCCACTTT. Its protein product is CASTHRTDWSSYNSPLHF.

In this sample, this clonotype turned up many times. The chain carries TRBV6-5 and TRBJ2-3; D is unclear. V shed 0 bases and J shed 3 bases, with 4 bases lying between them. This CDR3 is built from 13 residues. Germline lookup yields CDR1 MNHEY and CDR2 SVGAGI. The DNA for the CDR3 is TGTGCCAGCAGTTACTCGGGGACAGATACGCAGTATTTT. Its translation: CASSYSGTDTQYF.

This clonotype appeared a few times. CDR3 region: CSATRTENTGELFF. DNA of the CDR3: TGCAGTGCAACCAGGACAGAGAACACCGGGGAGCTGTTTTTT. V usage is TRBV20-1 and J usage is TRBJ2-2; perhaps TRBD1 as D (6 bases). Trimming shortened V by 6 bases and J by 1 base, and 12 bases separated the two germline ends. Per germline, CDR1 DFQATT and CDR2 SNEGSKA (reference sequence). The CDR3 has 14 residues.

For the CDR3, the DNA is TGTGCCAGCAGCCCTCAGGGCAGGAACTATGGCTACACCTTC. Translation gives CASSPQGRNYGYTF. The chain couples TRBV3-1 to TRBJ1-2; perhaps TRBD1 as D (5 bases). The CDR3 is 14 amino acids. Germline V gene sequence: CDR1 LGHDT, CDR2 YNNKEL (reference sequence). With 4 bases removed from V and 2 bases from J, the gap between germline ends came to 11 bases.

This clonotype has more than one count but fewer than ten. The rearrangement links TRBV20-1 to TRBJ2-7; D possibly uses TRBD1 or TRBD2 (5 bases each). Trimming shortened V by 5 bases and J by 10 bases, and 18 bases separated the two germline ends. The CDR3 runs to 12 residues. The germline gives CDR1 DFQATT, CDR2 SNEGSKA (reference sequence). This CDR3 is CSAPIRGNDQYF. CDR3 sequence (DNA): TGCAGTGCTCCCATCCGGGGCAATGACCAGTACTTC.